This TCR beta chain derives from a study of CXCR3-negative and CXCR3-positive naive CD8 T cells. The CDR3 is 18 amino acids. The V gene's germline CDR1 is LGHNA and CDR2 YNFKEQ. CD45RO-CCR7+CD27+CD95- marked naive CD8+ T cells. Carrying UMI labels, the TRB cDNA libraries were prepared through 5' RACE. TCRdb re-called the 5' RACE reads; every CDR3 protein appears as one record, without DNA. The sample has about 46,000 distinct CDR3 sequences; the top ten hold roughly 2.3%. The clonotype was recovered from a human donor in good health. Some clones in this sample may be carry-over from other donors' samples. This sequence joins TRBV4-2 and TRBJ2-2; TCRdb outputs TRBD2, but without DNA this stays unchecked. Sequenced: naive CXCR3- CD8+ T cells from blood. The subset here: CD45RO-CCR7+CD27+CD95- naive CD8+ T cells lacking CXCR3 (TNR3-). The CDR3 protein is CASSQAPGLTPDTGELFF.